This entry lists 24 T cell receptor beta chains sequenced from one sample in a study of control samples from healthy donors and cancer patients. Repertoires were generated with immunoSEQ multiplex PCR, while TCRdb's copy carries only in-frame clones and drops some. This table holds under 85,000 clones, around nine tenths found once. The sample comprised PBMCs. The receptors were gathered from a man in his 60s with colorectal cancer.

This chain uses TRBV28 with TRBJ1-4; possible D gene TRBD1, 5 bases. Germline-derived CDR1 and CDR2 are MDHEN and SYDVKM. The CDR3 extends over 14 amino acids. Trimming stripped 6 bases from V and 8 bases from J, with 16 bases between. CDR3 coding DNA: TGTGCCAGCAGGAAACAGGCTGGCCCCGAAAAACTGTTTTTT. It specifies CASRKQAGPEKLFF.

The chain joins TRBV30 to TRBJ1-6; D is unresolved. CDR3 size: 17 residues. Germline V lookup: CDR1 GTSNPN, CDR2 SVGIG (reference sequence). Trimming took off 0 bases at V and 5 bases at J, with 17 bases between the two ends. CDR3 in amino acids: CAWSVQGLAPDNSPLHF. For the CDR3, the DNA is TGTGCCTGGAGTGTACAAGGCCTCGCCCCTGATAATTCACCCCTCCACTTT.

CDR3 amino acids: CASSVGDLNNEQFF. The CDR3, as DNA: TGTGCCAGCAGCGTCGGGGACTTGAACAATGAGCAGTTCTTC. V and J are TRBV9 and TRBJ2-1; D may be TRBD2 (6 bases). The CDR3 has 14 amino acids. The germline CDR1 and CDR2 sequences are SGDLS and YYNGEE. Trimming left V 2 bases short and J 5 bases short, with 11 bases between. Based on the CDR3 plus reference TRBV9 and TRBJ2-1, the full variable domain is DSGVTQTPKHLITATGQRVTLRCSPRSGDLSVYWYQQSLDQGLQFLIQYYNGEERAKGNILERFSAQQFPDLHSELNLSSLELGDSALYFCASSVGDLNNEQFFGPGTRLTVL.

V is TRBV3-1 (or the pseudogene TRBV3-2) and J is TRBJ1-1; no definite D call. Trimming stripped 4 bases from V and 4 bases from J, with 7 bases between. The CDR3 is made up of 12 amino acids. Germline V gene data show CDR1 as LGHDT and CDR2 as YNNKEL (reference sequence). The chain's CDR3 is CASSLMGTEAFF. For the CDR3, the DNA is TGTGCCAGCAGCCTGATGGGCACTGAAGCTTTCTTT.

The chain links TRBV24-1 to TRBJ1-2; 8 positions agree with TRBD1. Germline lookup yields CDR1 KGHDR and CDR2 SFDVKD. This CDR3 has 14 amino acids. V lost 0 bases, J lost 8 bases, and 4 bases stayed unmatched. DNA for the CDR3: TGTGCCACCAGTGATTTGATACGGACAGGGGGCTACACCTTC. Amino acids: CATSDLIRTGGYTF.

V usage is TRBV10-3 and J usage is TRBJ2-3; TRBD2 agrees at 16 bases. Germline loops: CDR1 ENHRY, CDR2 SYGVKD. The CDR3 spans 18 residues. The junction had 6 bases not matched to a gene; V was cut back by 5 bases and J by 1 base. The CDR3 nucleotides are TGTGCCATCAGTAAGGGACTAGCGGGGGGGCAGGGCACAGATACGCAGTATTTT. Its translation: CAISKGLAGGQGTDTQYF.

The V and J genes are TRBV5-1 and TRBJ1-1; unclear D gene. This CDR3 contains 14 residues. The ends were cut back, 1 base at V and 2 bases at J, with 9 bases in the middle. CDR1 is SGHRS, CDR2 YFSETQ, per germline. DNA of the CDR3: TGCGCCAGCAGCTTGCGGGGAGGTAACACTGAAGCTTTCTTT. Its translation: CASSLRGGNTEAFF. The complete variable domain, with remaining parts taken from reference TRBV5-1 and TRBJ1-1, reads KAGVTQTPRYLIKTRGQQVTLSCSPISGHRSVSWYQQTPGQGLQFLFEYFSETQRNKGNFPGRFSGRQFSNSRSEMNVSTLELGDSALYLCASSLRGGNTEAFFGQGTRLTVV.

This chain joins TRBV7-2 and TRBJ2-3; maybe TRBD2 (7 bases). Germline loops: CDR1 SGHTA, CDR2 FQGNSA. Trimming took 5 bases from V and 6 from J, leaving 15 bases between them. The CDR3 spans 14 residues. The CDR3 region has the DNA TGTGCCAGCAGCCCCGGGGGGCCCCGCGATACGCAGTATTTT. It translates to CASSPGGPRDTQYF.

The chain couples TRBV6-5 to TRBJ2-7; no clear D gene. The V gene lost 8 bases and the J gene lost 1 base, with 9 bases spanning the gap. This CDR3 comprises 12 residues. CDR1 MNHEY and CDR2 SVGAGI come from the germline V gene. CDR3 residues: CASQTGSYEQYF. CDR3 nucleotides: TGTGCCAGCCAAACTGGGTCCTACGAGCAGTACTTC.

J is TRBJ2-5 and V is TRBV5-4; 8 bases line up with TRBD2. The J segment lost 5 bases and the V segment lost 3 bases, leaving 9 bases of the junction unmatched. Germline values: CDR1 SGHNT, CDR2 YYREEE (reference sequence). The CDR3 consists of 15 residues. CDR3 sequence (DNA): TGTGCCAGCAGCTGGAATACGGGGGGGCGGGAGACCCAGTACTTC. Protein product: CASSWNTGGRETQYF.

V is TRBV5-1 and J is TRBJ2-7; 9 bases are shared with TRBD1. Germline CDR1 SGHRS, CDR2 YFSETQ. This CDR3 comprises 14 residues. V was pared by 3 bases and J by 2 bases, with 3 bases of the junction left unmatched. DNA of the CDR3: TGCGCCAGCAGCTCCGGGACAGGGCCCTACGAGCAGTACTTC. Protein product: CASSSGTGPYEQYF.

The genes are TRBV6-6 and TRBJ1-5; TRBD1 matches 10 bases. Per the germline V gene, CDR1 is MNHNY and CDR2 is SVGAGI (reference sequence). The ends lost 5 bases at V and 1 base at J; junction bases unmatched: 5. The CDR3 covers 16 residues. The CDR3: CASSRQGQGSNQPQHF. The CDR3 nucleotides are TGTGCCAGCAGTCGACAGGGACAGGGGAGCAATCAGCCCCAGCATTTT.

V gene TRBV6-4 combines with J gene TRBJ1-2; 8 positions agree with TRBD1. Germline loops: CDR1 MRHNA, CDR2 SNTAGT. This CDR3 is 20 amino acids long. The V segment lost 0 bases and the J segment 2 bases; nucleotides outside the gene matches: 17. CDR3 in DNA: TGTGCCAGCAGTGACTCTGGGGGCAGGGGGCCAGACCCTGTGAACTATGGCTACACCTTC. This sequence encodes CASSDSGGRGPDPVNYGYTF.

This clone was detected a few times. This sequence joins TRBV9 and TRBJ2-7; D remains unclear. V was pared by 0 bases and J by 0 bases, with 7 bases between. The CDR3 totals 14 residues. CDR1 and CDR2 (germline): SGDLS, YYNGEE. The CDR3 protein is CASSVDHSSYEQYF. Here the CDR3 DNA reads TGTGCCAGCAGCGTAGATCACAGCTCCTACGAGCAGTACTTC.

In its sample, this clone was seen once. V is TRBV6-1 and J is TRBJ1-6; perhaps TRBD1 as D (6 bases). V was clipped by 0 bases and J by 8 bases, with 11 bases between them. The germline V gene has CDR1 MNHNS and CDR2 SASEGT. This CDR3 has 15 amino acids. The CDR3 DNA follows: TGTGCCAGCAGTGAAGCGGGCAGGGGCCATTCACCCCTCCACTTT. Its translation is CASSEAGRGHSPLHF.

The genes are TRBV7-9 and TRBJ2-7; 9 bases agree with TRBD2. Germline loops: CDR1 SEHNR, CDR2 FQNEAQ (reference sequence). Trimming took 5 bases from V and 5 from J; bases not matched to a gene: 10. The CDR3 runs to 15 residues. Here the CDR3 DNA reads TGTGCCAGCAGCCATGCGGGGGGGCCTCTGAACGAGCAGTACTTC. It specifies CASSHAGGPLNEQYF.

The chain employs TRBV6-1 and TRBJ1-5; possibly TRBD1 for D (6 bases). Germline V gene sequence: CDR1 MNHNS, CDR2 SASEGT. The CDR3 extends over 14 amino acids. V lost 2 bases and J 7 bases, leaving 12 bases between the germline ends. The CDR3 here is CASSELGGRQPQHF. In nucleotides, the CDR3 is TGTGCCAGCAGTGAACTAGGGGGTAGACAGCCCCAGCATTTT.

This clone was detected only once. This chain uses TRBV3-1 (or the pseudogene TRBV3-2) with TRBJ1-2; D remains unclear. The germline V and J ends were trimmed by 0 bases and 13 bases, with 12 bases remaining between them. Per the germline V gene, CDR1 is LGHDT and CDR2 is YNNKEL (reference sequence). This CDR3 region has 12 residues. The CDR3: CASSQDKRELTF. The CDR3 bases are TGTGCCAGCAGCCAAGATAAGAGGGAACTCACCTTC.

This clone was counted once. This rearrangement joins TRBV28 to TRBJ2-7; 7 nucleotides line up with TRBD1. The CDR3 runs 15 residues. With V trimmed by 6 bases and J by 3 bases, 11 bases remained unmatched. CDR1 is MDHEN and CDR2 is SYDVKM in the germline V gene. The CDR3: CASSHDREPGYEQYF. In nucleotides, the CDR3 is TGTGCCAGCAGCCATGACAGGGAGCCAGGCTACGAGCAGTACTTC.

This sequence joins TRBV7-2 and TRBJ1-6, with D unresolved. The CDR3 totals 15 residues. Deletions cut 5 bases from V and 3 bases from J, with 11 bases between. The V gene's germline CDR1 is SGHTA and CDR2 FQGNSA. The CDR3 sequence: CASSQQVDYNSPLHF. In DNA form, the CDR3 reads TGTGCCAGCAGCCAACAAGTGGACTATAATTCACCCCTCCACTTT.

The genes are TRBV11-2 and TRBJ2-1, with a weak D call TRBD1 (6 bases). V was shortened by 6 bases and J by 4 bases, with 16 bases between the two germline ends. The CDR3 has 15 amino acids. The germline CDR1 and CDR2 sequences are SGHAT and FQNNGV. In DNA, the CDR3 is TGTGCCAGCAGGACCGTCAGGGGAAATTACAATGAGCAGTTCTTC. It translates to CASRTVRGNYNEQFF.

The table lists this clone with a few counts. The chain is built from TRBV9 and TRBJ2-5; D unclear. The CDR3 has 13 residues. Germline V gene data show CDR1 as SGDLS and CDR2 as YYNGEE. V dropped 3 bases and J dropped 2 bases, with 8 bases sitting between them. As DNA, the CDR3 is TGTGCCAGCAGCGGCGGCAGACAAGAGACCCAGTACTTC. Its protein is CASSGGRQETQYF.

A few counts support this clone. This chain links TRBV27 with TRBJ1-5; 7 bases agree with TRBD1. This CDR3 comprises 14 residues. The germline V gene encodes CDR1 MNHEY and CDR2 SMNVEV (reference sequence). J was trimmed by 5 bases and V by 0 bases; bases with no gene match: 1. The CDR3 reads CASSLSGGHQPQHF. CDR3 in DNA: TGTGCCAGCAGTTTATCAGGGGGCCATCAGCCCCAGCATTTT.

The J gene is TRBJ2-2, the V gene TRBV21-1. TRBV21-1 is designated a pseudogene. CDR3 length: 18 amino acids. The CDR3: CASSKALAGTTNTGELFF. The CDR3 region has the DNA TGTGCCAGCAGCAAAGCGCTTGCAGGGACCACGAACACCGGGGAGCTGTTTTTT.